The 12 T cell receptor beta chains below were found in one sample sequenced in a study of metastatic and nonmetastatic thyroid tumors. Before thyroid surgery, none of the patients had received any treatment. Using MiXCR, TCRdb reanalyzed the PCR reads. This sample has over 30,000 clones; 33% occur once, and the top ten carry 15% to 20%. The sequenced sample consisted of tumor tissue. Receptors were obtained from a female donor with papillary thyroid cancer or a benign thyroid nodule (not recorded which). Some clones in this sample may be carry-over from other donors' samples.

The gene calls are TRBV4-2 and TRBJ2-2, with TRBD1 identical over 7 bases. Per the germline V gene, CDR1 is LGHNA and CDR2 is YNFKEQ. This CDR3 is 15 amino acids long. The V gene end was trimmed by 5 bases and the J gene end by 2 bases; junction bases not matched to a gene: 5. DNA for the CDR3: TGTGCCAGCAGCTCCGGGACAGCAAACACCGGGGAGCTGTTTTTT. The encoded protein is CASSSGTANTGELFF.

This chain connects TRBV7-2 to TRBJ2-2; 10 bases line up with TRBD2. V gave up 6 bases and J gave up 5 bases; unmatched junction bases: 3. The CDR3 length is 14 residues. The germline gives CDR1 SGHTA, CDR2 FQGNSA. CDR3 in amino acids: CASRMTSGTGELFF. CDR3 in DNA: TGTGCCAGCAGGATGACTAGCGGGACCGGGGAGCTGTTTTTT.

V gene TRBV27 combines with J gene TRBJ2-7; 10 nucleotides line up with TRBD2. The germline CDR1 and CDR2 sequences are MNHEY and SMNVEV (reference sequence). Trimming cost V 0 bases and J 5 bases; bases outside gene matches: 10. The length of the CDR3 is 17 residues. Here the CDR3 reads CASSLSLASGSVNEQYV. The CDR3 DNA is TGTGCCAGCAGTTTATCCCTCGCTAGCGGGAGTGTTAACGAGCAGTACGTC.

The rearrangement joins TRBV28 to TRBJ1-1, with 7 bases that match TRBD1. The ends lost 6 bases at V and 0 bases at J; junction bases unmatched: 7. The CDR3 covers 15 residues. Germline V gene data show CDR1 as MDHEN and CDR2 as SYDVKM. The CDR3 spells CASSLLGTVNTEAFF. CDR3 coding DNA: TGTGCCAGCAGCCTCCTGGGGACAGTGAACACTGAAGCTTTCTTT.

This rearrangement joins TRBV20-1 to TRBJ2-3; TRBD2 matches 11 bases. CDR3 length equals 17 residues. Unmatched junction bases numbered 11, after V lost 5 bases and J lost 1 base. Germline V gene lookup returns CDR1 DFQATT and CDR2 SNEGSKA (reference sequence). The CDR3 DNA is TGCAGTGCTGACAATAGCGGGAGGGCCTTCGGCACAGATACGCAGTATTTT. Translation gives CSADNSGRAFGTDTQYF.

This clone was observed at least ten times. CDR3 DNA sequence: TGTGCCAGCAGTTTAGGCACTGAAGCTTTCTTT. It specifies CASSLGTEAFF. This sequence joins TRBV27 and TRBJ1-1; D unresolved. CDR3 size: 11 residues. Trimming took off 2 bases at V and 4 bases at J, with 2 bases between the two ends. The germline V gene encodes CDR1 MNHEY and CDR2 SMNVEV (reference sequence).

The V gene is TRBV6-2 or TRBV6-3, the J gene TRBJ2-3; D possibly corresponds to TRBD2 (5 bases). CDR3 length equals 16 residues. Germline V gives CDR1 MNHEY, CDR2 SVGEGT. V lost 6 bases to trimming and J lost 0 bases, with 16 bases between them. The CDR3, as DNA: TGTGCCAGCAGAGCCCATCGGGGATCGAGCACAGATACGCAGTATTTT. Translating gives CASRAHRGSSTDTQYF.

This clone was observed many times. J is TRBJ1-6 and V is TRBV27, with D tentatively TRBD1 (6 bases). The germline CDR1 and CDR2 sequences are MNHEY and SMNVEV (reference sequence). Deletions cut 3 bases from V and 4 bases from J, with 16 bases between. The length of the CDR3 is 17 residues. CDR3 protein: CASSFTGGRWYNSPLHF. CDR3 in DNA: TGTGCCAGCAGTTTCACGGGGGGCCGATGGTATAATTCACCCCTCCACTTT.

V is TRBV12-3 or TRBV12-4 and J is TRBJ1-2; D possibly corresponds to TRBD1 (5 bases). The V end lost 5 bases, the J end lost 4 bases, and 17 bases lay between the germline ends. The CDR3 consists of 15 residues. CDR3 loop: CASSPGGDGAYGYTF. The CDR3 nucleotides are TGTGCCAGCAGTCCTGGGGGGGATGGCGCCTATGGCTACACCTTC.

Regarding this clone: A read error may account for a junction end that differs from germline. The chain carries TRBV12-3 or TRBV12-4 and TRBJ1-2; no reliable D call. This CDR3 comprises 15 residues. The CDR3: CASSFGVVRNFGYTF. In nucleotides, the CDR3 is TGTGCCAGCAGTTTTGGGGTAGTCCGCAACTTTGGCTACACCTTC.

This clone was counted between two and nine times. The chain is built from TRBV6-2 or TRBV6-3 and TRBJ1-1; no clear D gene. Between the trimmed V and J ends, which lost 7 bases and 1 base, there was a span of 4 bases. CDR1 and CDR2 from the germline V gene are MNHEY and SVGEGT. The CDR3 sequence is 11 residues long. CDR3 coding DNA: TGTGCCAGCACCACGAACACTGAAGCTTTCTTT. This codes for CASTTNTEAFF.

The CDR3 DNA follows: TGTGCCAGCACCCAATCAGGACATAACACCGGGGAGCTGTTTTTT. This translates into CASTQSGHNTGELFF. The V gene is TRBV11-1, the J gene TRBJ2-2, with D perhaps TRBD1 (5 bases). Trimming pared 7 bases from V and 2 bases from J, leaving 14 bases between. Germline CDR1 and CDR2: SGHAT and FQDESV (reference sequence). The CDR3 extends over 15 amino acids.